This T cell receptor beta chain was documented in a study of PD-1 blockade in classical Hodgkin lymphoma. Regarding the study as a whole: CD4+ TCR diversity, unlike CD8+, climbed significantly by C4D1. Among the patients, those starting nivolumab under 1 year after ASCT were excluded. The baseline diversity of complete responders showed similarity to that of newly diagnosed patients.

The time point was: cycle 4 day 1 (C4D1), after more than five weeks of nivolumab. Each patient relapsed following autologous stem cell transplantation, and prior brentuximab vedotin exposure differed. Only in-frame clones appear in the TCRdb table, and some are missing; sequencing was by immunoSEQ multiplex PCR. The table records over 20,000 clones, over 70% of them present only once. With regard to this clone: Its antigen is unidentified.

CDR3 length equals 13 residues. Germline lookup yields CDR1 MNHEY and CDR2 SMNVEV (reference sequence). Deletions cut 0 bases from V and 15 bases from J, with 14 bases between. This sequence joins TRBV27 and TRBJ1-4, with D perhaps TRBD1 (5 bases). This specimen was peripheral blood mononuclear cells (PBMCs), taken before the fourth cycle of nivolumab. This sequence was found in a human donor with classical Hodgkin lymphoma. The CDR3 reads CASSLSGDRVLFF. In DNA form, the CDR3 reads TGTGCCAGCAGTTTATCGGGGGACCGGGTGTTGTTTTTT.